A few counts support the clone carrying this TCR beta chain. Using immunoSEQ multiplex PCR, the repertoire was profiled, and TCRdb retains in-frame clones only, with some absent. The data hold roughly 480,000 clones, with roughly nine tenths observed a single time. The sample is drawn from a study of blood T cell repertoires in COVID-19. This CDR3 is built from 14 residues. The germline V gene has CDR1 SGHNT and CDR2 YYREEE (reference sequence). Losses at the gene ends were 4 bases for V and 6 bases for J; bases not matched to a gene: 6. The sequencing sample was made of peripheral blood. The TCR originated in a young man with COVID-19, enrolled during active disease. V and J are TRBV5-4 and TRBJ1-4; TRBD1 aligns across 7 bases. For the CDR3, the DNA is TGTGCCAGCAGCAGACAGGGCGAGGATGAAAAACTGTTTTTT. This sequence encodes CASSRQGEDEKLFF. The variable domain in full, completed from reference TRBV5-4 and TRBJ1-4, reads ETGVTQSPTHLIKTRGQQVTLRCSSQSGHNTVSWYQQALGQGPQFIFQYYREEENGRGNFPPRFSGLQFPNYSSELNVNALELDDSALYLCASSRQGEDEKLFFGSGTQLSVL.